This T cell receptor beta chain was observed in a study of CD8 T cells in Susac syndrome. CD8+ and CD4+ blood T cells underwent TCR beta sequencing. The study used healthy donors as controls matched for age and sex. Bulk CD8+ and CD4+ cells came from magnetic negative isolation; CD8+ TEMRA by FACS. RNA in amounts of about 0.45 to 1 ug was reverse transcribed with random hexamers. Across 54 Vbeta and 13 Jbeta, immunoSEQ multiplex PCR amplified TCR beta CDR3. MiXCR, run by TCRdb on the immunoSEQ multiplex PCR reads, gives a single entry per CDR3 protein. This repertoire shows some 90,000 distinct CDR3 sequences, roughly 91% found once; its top ten account for roughly 0.32%. This CDR3 spans 15 amino acids. Trimming pared 0 bases from V and 1 base from J, leaving 6 bases between. The germline V gene has CDR1 MNHNS and CDR2 SASEGT.

The chain has TRBV6-1 and TRBJ1-4; D not resolved. The receptor comes from a human donor in good health. Material: CD8+ T cells from PBMCs. CDR3 DNA sequence: TGTGCCAGCAGTGAAGCTCCGGGAACTAATGAAAAACTGTTTTTT. Its translation is CASSEAPGTNEKLFF.